These 6 T cell receptor beta chains originate from one sample sequenced in a study of cytomegalovirus exposure and HLA in healthy donors. Primers for the PCR totalled 60 Vbeta and 13 Jbeta. Method: immunoSEQ multiplex PCR; TCRdb's copy keeps in-frame clones and lacks some. The sample lists fewer than 80,000 clones; about 74% were seen once. Sequencing was performed on PBMCs. Receptors originate from a woman in her sixties in good health and CMV-seropositive.

V and J are TRBV30 and TRBJ2-5; no clear D. CDR1 GTSNPN and CDR2 SVGIG come from the germline V gene (reference sequence). This CDR3 has 12 amino acids. Trimming left V 0 bases short and J 4 bases short, with 6 bases between. The DNA for the CDR3 is TGTGCCTGGAGTGTTGGCGGAGAGACCCAGTACTTC. It yields the protein CAWSVGGETQYF.

The rearrangement joins TRBV19 to TRBJ1-5, with D tentatively TRBD1 (6 bases). The V gene lost 5 bases and the J gene lost 4 bases, with 12 bases spanning the gap. The CDR3 is made up of 14 amino acids. Germline V lookup: CDR1 LNHDA, CDR2 SQIVND (reference sequence). The CDR3 spells CASSLTGQNQPQHF. In DNA, the CDR3 is TGTGCCAGTAGTTTGACAGGTCAGAATCAGCCCCAGCATTTT.

This chain connects TRBV29-1 to TRBJ2-1; the match to TRBD2 covers 13 bases. Per the germline V gene, CDR1 is SQVTM and CDR2 is ANQGSEA. Losses at the gene ends were 5 bases for V and 9 bases for J; bases not matched to a gene: 10. The CDR3 sequence is 15 residues long. The CDR3 DNA sequence: TGCAGCGTTACCCGAACTAGCGGGAGGGCTGGTGAGCAGTTCTTC. This encodes CSVTRTSGRAGEQFF.

This chain connects TRBV7-2 to TRBJ2-7, with 13 bases matching TRBD2. The V segment lost 4 bases and the J segment 4 bases; nucleotides outside the gene matches: 4. Germline V gene sequence: CDR1 SGHTA, CDR2 FQGNSA. The CDR3 totals 15 residues. This CDR3 reads CASSSGTSGVYEQYF. CDR3 in DNA: TGTGCCAGCAGCTCAGGGACTAGCGGGGTTTACGAGCAGTACTTC.

The chain has TRBV2 and TRBJ2-5; possible D gene TRBD1, 5 bases. V lost 7 bases to trimming and J lost 0 bases, with 12 bases between them. The CDR3 is 14 residues long. Germline values: CDR1 SNHLY, CDR2 FYNNEI. The CDR3 sequence: CASKDKDYQETQYF. The CDR3 region has the DNA TGTGCCAGCAAGGACAAGGATTACCAAGAGACCCAGTACTTC.

This sequence joins TRBV11-3 and TRBJ2-1, with D tentatively TRBD2 (5 bases). The germline V gene encodes CDR1 SGHNT and CDR2 YENEEA. CDR3 length: 14 residues. Trimming took off 8 bases at V and 4 bases at J, with 15 bases between the two ends. The CDR3 sequence is CASSPAGEYNEQFF. DNA for the CDR3: TGTGCCAGCTCCCCGGCCGGGGAATACAATGAGCAGTTCTTC.